This TCR beta chain was observed in a study of spatial heterogeneity in lung cancer. CDR1 and CDR2 (germline): MDHEN, SYDVKM. CDR3 length: 15 residues. Trimming removed 6 bases at V and 2 bases at J, with 15 bases between. A distinct unique molecular identifier was carried by each TCR cDNA molecule. TCRdb passed the 5' RACE reads through MiXCR, listing each CDR3 protein once. The sample shows roughly 2,900 distinct CDR3 sequences, 7.9% of them seen only once. Indicated time point: sample taken at primary tumor resection. Patients with untreated early-stage non-small cell lung cancer, numbering some 72, were the donors. From tumor, nontumor lung or frozen PBMC, whole RNA was taken unsorted for sequencing.

This rearrangement joins TRBV28 to TRBJ2-3; the D call may be TRBD1 or TRBD2 (5 bases each). This specimen was normal lung tissue next to the tumor, taken at surgery. The TCR comes from a male donor with early-stage non-small cell lung cancer. CDR3 sequence: CASSYGGDLTDTQYF. The CDR3 DNA is TGTGCCAGCAGCTATGGGGGAGACCTCACAGATACGCAGTATTTT.